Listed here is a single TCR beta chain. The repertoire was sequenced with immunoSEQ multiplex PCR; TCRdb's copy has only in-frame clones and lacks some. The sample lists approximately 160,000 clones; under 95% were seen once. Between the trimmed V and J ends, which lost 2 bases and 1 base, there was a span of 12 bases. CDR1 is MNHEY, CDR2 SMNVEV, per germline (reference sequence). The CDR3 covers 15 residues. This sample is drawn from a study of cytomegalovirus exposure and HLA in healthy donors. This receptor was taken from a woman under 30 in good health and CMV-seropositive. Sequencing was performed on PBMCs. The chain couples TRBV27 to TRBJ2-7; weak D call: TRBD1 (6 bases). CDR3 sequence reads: CASSLVGTPSYEQYF. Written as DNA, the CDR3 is TGTGCCAGCAGTTTAGTCGGGACACCTTCCTACGAGCAGTACTTC.